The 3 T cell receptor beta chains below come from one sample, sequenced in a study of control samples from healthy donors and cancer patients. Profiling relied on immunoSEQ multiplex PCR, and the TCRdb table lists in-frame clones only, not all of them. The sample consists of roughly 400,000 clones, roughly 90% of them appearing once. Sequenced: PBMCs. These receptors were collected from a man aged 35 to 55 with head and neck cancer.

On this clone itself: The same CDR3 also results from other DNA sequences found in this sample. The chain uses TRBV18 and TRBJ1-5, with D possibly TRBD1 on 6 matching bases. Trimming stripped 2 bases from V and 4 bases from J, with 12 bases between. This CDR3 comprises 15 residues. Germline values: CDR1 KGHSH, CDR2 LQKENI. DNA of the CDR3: TGTGCCAGCTCACCAAGCGGGCAGGGGAATCAGCCCCAGCATTTT. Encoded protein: CASSPSGQGNQPQHF. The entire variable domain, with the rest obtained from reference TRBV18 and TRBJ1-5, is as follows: NAGVMQNPRHLVRRRGQEARLRCSPMKGHSHVYWYRQLPEEGLKFMVYLQKENIIDESGMPKERFSAEFPKEGPSILRIQQVVRGDSAAYFCASSPSGQGNQPQHFGDGTRLSIL.

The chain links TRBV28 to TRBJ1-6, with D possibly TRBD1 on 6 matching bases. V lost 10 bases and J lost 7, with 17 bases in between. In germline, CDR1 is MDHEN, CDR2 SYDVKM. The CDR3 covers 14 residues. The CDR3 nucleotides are TGTGCCATAACCGGGGGGCGAGGGAATTCACCCCTCCACTTT. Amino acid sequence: CAITGGRGNSPLHF. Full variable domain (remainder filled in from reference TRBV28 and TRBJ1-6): DVKVTQSSRYLVKRTGEKVFLECVQDMDHENMFWYRQDPGLGLRLIYFSYDVKMKEKGDIPEGYSVSREKKERFSLILESASTNQTSMYLCAITGGRGNSPLHFGNGTRLTVT.

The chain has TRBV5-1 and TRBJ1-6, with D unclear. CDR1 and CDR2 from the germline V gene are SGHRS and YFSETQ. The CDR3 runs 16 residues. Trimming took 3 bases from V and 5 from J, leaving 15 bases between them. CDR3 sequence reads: CASSSEPGKNNSPLHF. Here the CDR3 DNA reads TGCGCCAGCAGCTCAGAACCGGGGAAAAATAATTCACCCCTCCACTTT.